Shown below are 24 T cell receptor beta chains from a single sample sequenced in a study of blood T cell repertoires in COVID-19. Assay used: immunoSEQ multiplex PCR; TCRdb lists only in-frame clones, some missing. The sample has roughly 350,000 clones; around 90% are singletons. Sequencing was carried out using peripheral blood. The receptors stem from a woman aged 18-29 years who had recovered from COVID-19.

The rearrangement joins TRBV4-1 to TRBJ1-1; 8 bases align to TRBD1. This CDR3 has 18 amino acids. J was trimmed by 5 bases and V by 0 bases; bases with no gene match: 14. The V gene's germline CDR1 is MGHRA and CDR2 YSYEKL. Here the CDR3 DNA reads TGCGCCAGCAGCCAAGATCGGGAGGCCAGGGGGCTGGAAACTGAAGCTTTCTTT. Protein: CASSQDREARGLETEAFF.

The chain is built from TRBV4-3 and TRBJ1-6; D might be TRBD1 (5 bases). The germline CDR1 and CDR2 sequences are LGHNA and YSLEER. V lost 3 bases to trimming and J lost 5 bases, with 14 bases between them. The CDR3 spans 16 residues. CDR3 DNA: TGCGCCAGCAGCCAGGCTCGGGGGAGGCATAATTCACCCCTCCACTTT. The encoded protein is CASSQARGRHNSPLHF.

The J gene is TRBJ1-5, the V gene TRBV2, with D possibly TRBD1 on 6 matching bases. CDR3 length equals 15 residues. CDR1 is SNHLY, CDR2 FYNNEI, per germline. V gave up 3 bases and J gave up 1 base, with 10 bases separating them. This CDR3 reads CASSDAGGSNQPQHF. The DNA for the CDR3 is TGTGCCAGCAGTGATGCTGGGGGCAGCAATCAGCCCCAGCATTTT.

The V call is TRBV6-2 or TRBV6-3, the J call TRBJ2-1, with TRBD2 as a possible D gene (5 bases). The CDR3 loop spans 14 amino acids. In germline, CDR1 is MNHEY, CDR2 SVGEGT. Trimming shortened V by 5 bases and J by 0 bases, and 8 bases separated the two germline ends. CDR3 loop: CASSQLGSYNEQFF. The CDR3 DNA follows: TGTGCCAGCAGTCAACTAGGCTCCTACAATGAGCAGTTCTTC.

The genes are TRBV4-3 and TRBJ1-5; D is unclear. The V and J ends lost 0 bases and 8 bases respectively, with 11 bases between them. The V gene's germline CDR1 is LGHNA and CDR2 YSLEER. The CDR3 is made up of 14 amino acids. The CDR3 nucleotides read TGCGCCAGCAGCCAAGATAGGCGGAGGGAGCCCCAGCATTTT. It encodes CASSQDRRREPQHF.

The chain couples TRBV7-9 to TRBJ2-1; TRBD2 matches at 9 bases. The germline V gene has CDR1 SEHNR and CDR2 FQNEAQ (reference sequence). The V gene end was trimmed by 5 bases and the J gene end by 1 base; junction bases not matched to a gene: 15. CDR3 length: 19 residues. The CDR3 DNA reads as TGTGCCAGCAGCCCTCTCGGGGCTAGCGGGACATGGTCCTACAATGAGCAGTTCTTC. Protein: CASSPLGASGTWSYNEQFF.

V usage is TRBV6-1 and J usage is TRBJ2-7; 11 bases map to TRBD2. CDR3 size: 17 residues. V was pared by 1 base and J by 2 bases, with 7 bases of the junction left unmatched. Germline V lookup: CDR1 MNHNS, CDR2 SASEGT. As DNA, the CDR3 is TGTGCCAGCAGTGAAGGCCTAGCGGGAGGTGGGCCCTACGAGCAGTACGTC. It translates to CASSEGLAGGGPYEQYV.

V is TRBV4-3 and J is TRBJ1-6, with D tentatively TRBD1 (5 bases). Trimming took 4 bases from V and 6 from J, leaving 13 bases between them. Germline V lookup: CDR1 LGHNA, CDR2 YSLEER. This CDR3 contains 15 residues. The CDR3 DNA reads TGCGCCAGCAGCCGTATAGGGGAAGGTAATTCACCCCTCCACTTT. Translating gives CASSRIGEGNSPLHF.

This sequence joins TRBV2 and TRBJ2-1, with 12 bases lining up with TRBD2. Trimming at V came to 7 bases and at J to 10 bases, leaving 11 bases not matched to a gene. Per germline, CDR1 SNHLY and CDR2 FYNNEI. This CDR3 comprises 15 residues. The CDR3 here is CASTGSRLAGEEQFF. For the CDR3, the DNA is TGTGCCAGCACTGGTTCAAGACTAGCGGGAGAGGAGCAGTTCTTC.

The chain uses TRBV28 and TRBJ1-1; TRBD1 matches at 7 bases. Germline CDR1 and CDR2: MDHEN and SYDVKM. With V trimmed by 0 bases and J by 4 bases, 5 bases remained unmatched. The CDR3 is 15 amino acids. CDR3 in DNA: TGTGCCAGCAGTTTATGGCGACAGGGAGGCACTGAAGCTTTCTTT. It yields the protein CASSLWRQGGTEAFF.

The chain employs TRBV25-1 and TRBJ2-5; no reliable D call. The CDR3 has 14 residues. Germline V gene data show CDR1 as MGHDK and CDR2 as SYGVNS. Trimming shortened V by 3 bases and J by 3 bases, and 11 bases separated the two germline ends. In nucleotides, the CDR3 is TGTGCCAGCAGTGAGCCTACCTCAAAAGAGACCCAGTACTTC. It translates to CASSEPTSKETQYF.

A single count supports this clone. This chain links TRBV9 with TRBJ1-6; D perhaps matches TRBD1 (6 bases). V was cut by 2 bases and J by 8 bases, with 8 bases left in between. Per germline, CDR1 SGDLS and CDR2 YYNGEE. The CDR3 runs to 13 residues. In DNA form, the CDR3 reads TGTGCCAGCAGCGTGGGGGCCGATTCACCCCTCCACTTT. This sequence encodes CASSVGADSPLHF.

This chain joins TRBV5-1 and TRBJ2-5, with 11 nucleotides matching TRBD2. This CDR3 spans 15 amino acids. V shed 3 bases, J shed 2 bases, and the junction held 3 bases outside the gene matches. Germline V gives CDR1 SGHRS, CDR2 YFSETQ. Here the CDR3 DNA reads TGCGCCAGCAGCTCAGGGACTAGCGGACAAGAGACCCAGTACTTC. It codes for CASSSGTSGQETQYF.

This chain connects TRBV9 to TRBJ2-3, with TRBD1 identical over 7 bases. Germline V CDR1 and CDR2: SGDLS, YYNGEE. Trimming took 4 bases from V and 0 from J; bases not matched to a gene: 8. The CDR3 extends over 16 amino acids. This CDR3 reads CASSTRQGRSTDTQYF. For the CDR3, the DNA is TGTGCCAGCAGCACGCGACAGGGACGGAGCACAGATACGCAGTATTTT.

This chain uses TRBV19 with TRBJ1-4, with no clear D. Per germline, CDR1 LNHDA and CDR2 SQIVND (reference sequence). The CDR3 extends over 16 amino acids. The germline V and J ends were trimmed by 7 bases and 0 bases, with 15 bases remaining between them. DNA of the CDR3: TGTGCCAGTACCTCCGAGGGTACGGCAACTAATGAAAAACTGTTTTTT. This sequence encodes CASTSEGTATNEKLFF. Complete variable domain (other parts from reference TRBV19 and TRBJ1-4): DGGITQSPKYLFRKEGQNVTLSCEQNLNHDAMYWYRQDPGQGLRLIYYSQIVNDFQKGDIAEGYSVSREKKESFPLTVTSAQKNPTAFYLCASTSEGTATNEKLFFGSGTQLSVL.

This CDR3 is CATKKQGEQFF. The CDR3 nucleotides read TGTGCCACCAAAAAACAGGGTGAGCAGTTCTTC. The chain links TRBV11-3 to TRBJ2-1, with D possibly TRBD1 on 6 matching bases. Trimming took 10 bases from V and 9 from J, leaving 13 bases between them. The CDR3 extends over 11 amino acids. The germline V gene has CDR1 SGHNT and CDR2 YENEEA.

There are a few counts of this clone. This chain links TRBV11-2 with TRBJ1-4, with D possibly TRBD1 on 5 matching bases. Germline V gene sequence: CDR1 SGHAT, CDR2 FQNNGV. V shed 1 base and J shed 8 bases, with 14 bases lying between them. The CDR3 is 15 amino acids. The CDR3 is CASSLGGGAGEKLFF. The CDR3 DNA reads TGTGCCAGCAGCTTAGGGGGCGGGGCCGGGGAAAAACTGTTTTTT.

This clone appeared a single time. The chain recombines TRBV5-5 with TRBJ1-3, with TRBD1 matching 7 bases. There are 18 residues in the CDR3. Per the germline V gene, CDR1 is SGHKS and CDR2 is YYEKEE (reference sequence). V shed 4 bases and J 0 bases; nucleotides not matched to a gene: 13. CDR3 in DNA: TGTGCCAGCAGCCCAATGTGGGGACAGCCATTCTCTGGAAACACCATATATTTT. Translated: CASSPMWGQPFSGNTIYF.

This chain links TRBV12-3 or TRBV12-4 with TRBJ2-7; D is unclear. V lost 6 bases and J lost 7, with 7 bases in between. This CDR3 has 10 residues. This CDR3 is CASSLREQYV. The CDR3, as DNA: TGTGCCAGCAGCCTCAGGGAGCAGTACGTC.

CDR3 amino acids: CAISESRGLADSQFF. The CDR3 nucleotides read TGTGCCATCAGTGAGTCCAGAGGACTAGCGGATTCGCAGTTCTTC. J is TRBJ2-1 and V is TRBV10-3, with 10 bases lining up with TRBD2. Looked up from germline, CDR1 is ENHRY and CDR2 is SYGVKD. This CDR3 is built from 15 residues. V lost 0 bases, J lost 12 bases, and 8 bases stayed unmatched.

V and J are TRBV2 and TRBJ2-7; D not certain. Trimming left V 6 bases short and J 3 bases short, with 9 bases between. The germline gives CDR1 SNHLY, CDR2 FYNNEI. The CDR3 contains 12 residues. CDR3 residues: CASSESRYEQYV. Here the CDR3 DNA reads TGTGCCAGCAGCGAATCCCGCTACGAGCAGTACGTC.

This clone was seen a single time. V and J are TRBV7-9 and TRBJ2-1, with a tentative D call TRBD1 (5 bases). V lost 8 bases and J 4 bases, leaving 15 bases between the germline ends. In germline, CDR1 is SEHNR, CDR2 FQNEAQ (reference sequence). The length of the CDR3 is 14 residues. CDR3 DNA sequence: TGTGCCAGCGTATTCATGACAGATTACAATGAGCAGTTCTTC. The encoded protein is CASVFMTDYNEQFF.

The rearrangement uses TRBV7-2 and TRBJ2-5; 12 bases agree with TRBD2. CDR3 length equals 15 residues. Germline CDR1 SGHTA, CDR2 FQGNSA. Trimming removed 5 bases from V and 4 bases from J; junction bases left unmatched: 5. The CDR3 loop is CASSPPSGRAETQYF. The CDR3 DNA is TGTGCCAGCAGCCCCCCTAGCGGGAGGGCAGAGACCCAGTACTTC.

This chain connects TRBV6-1 to TRBJ1-1; 8 nucleotides align to TRBD1. CDR1 and CDR2 from the germline V gene are MNHNS and SASEGT. The CDR3 contains 15 residues. Trimming removed 2 bases from V and 3 bases from J; junction bases left unmatched: 5. CDR3 sequence (DNA): TGTGCCAGCAGTGAACCTAGACAGGGGCACACTGAAGCTTTCTTT. Amino acid sequence: CASSEPRQGHTEAFF.